Each of the 2 T cell receptor beta chains below was sequenced from the same sample in a study of shared clonotypes between healthy human individuals. Cells designated naive CD8 were CD45RO-negative and were positively selected for CCR7, with terminally differentiated effector memory CD45RA+ cells excluded. Libraries were prepared by immunoSEQ multiplex PCR; TCRdb keeps only in-frame clonotypes and omits some of them. The data contain millions of clones, approximately 94% of them seen just once; the ten biggest clones take up 0.9% to 1.4%. The sequenced material came from naive CD8+ T cells sorted from blood. The receptors here all came from a man aged 18-30 years in good health.

The J gene is TRBJ2-3, the V gene TRBV13; 8 bases match TRBD2. The V and J ends lost 3 bases and 6 bases, in that order; junction bases with no gene match: 8. There are 15 residues in the CDR3. The germline CDR1 and CDR2 sequences are PRHDT and FYEKMQ (reference sequence). In DNA, the CDR3 is TGTGCCAGCAGCTTTAGCGGGGCCCCATCGGATACGCAGTATTTT. Translation gives CASSFSGAPSDTQYF.

The chain uses TRBV2 and TRBJ1-2; no clear D gene. Per the germline V gene, CDR1 is SNHLY and CDR2 is FYNNEI. The CDR3 has 14 residues. V was cut by 7 bases and J by 7 bases, with 19 bases left in between. The CDR3 loop reads CASTPGEGTIGYTF. CDR3 in DNA: TGTGCCAGCACCCCTGGGGAAGGAACTATTGGCTACACCTTC.